The 32 T cell receptor beta chains below were found in one sample sequenced in a study of blood T cells in healthy people across ages. The authors ran a second PCR of about 7 to 11 cycles using a sample-barcoded 5' primer and a J-beta primer mix. TCRdb used MiXCR to reprocess the 5' RACE reads, holding one entry per CDR3 protein. The sample carries 380,000 or so distinct CDR3 sequences, approximately 52% recorded once. The sequencing input was blood. The receptors stem from a man aged 60-69 years in good health.

This sequence joins TRBV6-2 or TRBV6-3 and TRBJ2-7; D is perhaps TRBD1 (5 bases). The DNA end is a closer match to TRBJ2-5, so the J assignment may be wrong. Germline V gives CDR1 MNHEY, CDR2 SVGEGT. The CDR3 contains 15 residues. The CDR3 sequence is CASSPWGREAETQYF. The CDR3, as DNA: TGTGCCAGCAGCCCCTGGGGCCGAGAGGCGGAGACCCAGTACTTC.

The genes are TRBV28 and TRBJ1-2, with D possibly being TRBD1 (6 bases). The CDR3 runs 12 residues. Trimming stripped 7 bases from V and 8 bases from J, with 14 bases between. Germline loops: CDR1 MDHEN, CDR2 SYDVKM. CDR3 amino acids: CASTWGPLGYTF. The CDR3 bases are TGTGCCAGCACGTGGGGGCCCCTAGGCTACACCTTC.

The table lists this clonotype with a few counts. The V gene is TRBV20-1, the J gene TRBJ2-3, with 14 bases aligning to TRBD2. Trimming at V came to 5 bases and at J to 1 base, leaving 2 bases not matched to a gene. CDR1 and CDR2 (germline): DFQATT, SNEGSKA (reference sequence). This CDR3 contains 15 residues. Written as DNA, the CDR3 is TGCAGTGCTGGGACTAGCGGGGGCGGCACAGATACGCAGTATTTT. The encoded protein is CSAGTSGGGTDTQYF.

V usage is TRBV28 and J usage is TRBJ2-7; TRBD1 might be the D (7 bases). Gene TRBJ2-5 matches the end of the DNA better, so the J call may be wrong. This CDR3 is built from 13 residues. CDR1 is MDHEN and CDR2 is SYDVKM in the germline V gene. CDR3 nucleotide sequence: TGTGCCAGCACCAGGGGGGCTATTGAGACCCAGTACTTC. It yields the protein CASTRGAIETQYF.

This clonotype turned up a few times. The chain has TRBV30 and TRBJ1-2; TRBD1 matches at 8 bases. This CDR3 is built from 15 residues. CDR1 GTSNPN and CDR2 SVGIG come from the germline V gene (reference sequence). V lost 5 bases to trimming and J lost 0 bases; unmatched junction nucleotides: 8. The CDR3 nucleotides read TGTGCCTGGGCACGGACAGGGCCTGCTAACTATGGCTACACCTTC. This codes for CAWARTGPANYGYTF.

The CDR3, as DNA: TGTGCCAGCAGTTTCACTAGCGGGTCCTACAATGAGCAGTTCTTC. Protein: CASSFTSGSYNEQFF. This chain joins TRBV12-3 or TRBV12-4 and TRBJ2-1; TRBD2 matches at 9 bases. The V gene end was trimmed by 3 bases and the J gene end by 1 base; junction bases not matched to a gene: 1. CDR3 length equals 15 residues.

V and J are TRBV12-3 or TRBV12-4 and TRBJ2-2; the D gene could be TRBD1 or TRBD2 (5 bases each). Trimming took 7 bases from V and 2 from J, leaving 14 bases between them. The CDR3 has 15 amino acids. The CDR3 bases are TGTGCCAGCAAAGGGAGAACAGGAAACACCGGGGAGCTGTTTTTT. As protein: CASKGRTGNTGELFF.

Comment on this clonotype: Since a much larger clone is just one base distant, this may be a read error. This chain joins TRBV11-1 and TRBJ2-5; 7 nucleotides match TRBD2. The ends lost 4 bases at V and 11 bases at J; junction bases unmatched: 19. The CDR3 loop spans 16 amino acids. The germline V gene encodes CDR1 SGHAT and CDR2 FQDESV (reference sequence). The CDR3 nucleotides read TGTGCCAGCAGCTCCACCGGGACTACCAGATACAATGAGCAGTACTTC. The encoded protein is CASSSTGTTRYNEQYF.

The chain uses TRBV27 and TRBJ2-7; 8 bases are a match to TRBD1. Trimming removed 0 bases from V and 2 bases from J; junction bases left unmatched: 3. The CDR3 has 15 residues. CDR1 is MNHEY and CDR2 is SMNVEV in the germline V gene (reference sequence). For the CDR3, the DNA is TGTGCCAGCAGTTTATCAGGACAGGGCCCCTACGAGCAGTACTTC. This encodes CASSLSGQGPYEQYF.

The rearrangement uses TRBV5-1 and TRBJ1-4, with 10 bases lining up with TRBD1. The CDR3 contains 15 residues. The germline CDR1 and CDR2 sequences are SGHRS and YFSETQ. Trimming cost V 5 bases and J 8 bases; bases outside gene matches: 9. The CDR3 nucleotides read TGCGCCAGCAGGCCAGCGACAGGGGGCCCCGAAAAACTGTTTTTT. Protein: CASRPATGGPEKLFF. The full variable domain, in which reference TRBV5-1 and TRBJ1-4 provide the parts outside the CDR3, is KAGVTQTPRYLIKTRGQQVTLSCSPISGHRSVSWYQQTPGQGLQFLFEYFSETQRNKGNFPGRFSGRQFSNSRSEMNVSTLELGDSALYLCASRPATGGPEKLFFGSGTQLSVL.

This clonotype was recorded a few times. This chain joins TRBV6-1 and TRBJ1-6, with 8 bases identical to TRBD1. With 1 base clipped from V and 6 bases from J, the junction kept 2 bases outside the gene matches. This CDR3 has 15 residues. Germline loops: CDR1 MNHNS, CDR2 SASEGT. This CDR3 reads CASSEVGQGNSPLHF. CDR3 nucleotides: TGTGCCAGCAGTGAAGTCGGACAGGGTAATTCACCCCTCCACTTT.

This clonotype was found many times. The chain combines TRBV12-3 or TRBV12-4 with TRBJ2-7, with 7 bases that match TRBD1. The CDR3 length is 14 residues. With 5 bases clipped from V and 3 bases from J, the junction kept 7 bases outside the gene matches. DNA for the CDR3: TGTGCCAGCAGTCCCCGACAGGGTTACTACGAGCAGTACTTC. This codes for CASSPRQGYYEQYF.

The chain uses TRBV7-4 and TRBJ2-3; 7 bases align to TRBD2. Germline lookup yields CDR1 SGHVT and CDR2 SQSDAQ. The CDR3 is 16 amino acids. V was pared by 2 bases and J by 1 base, with 6 bases of the junction left unmatched. Written as DNA, the CDR3 is TGTGCCAGCAGCTTAACCCGGACTAGGCGCACAGATACGCAGTATTTT. The encoded protein is CASSLTRTRRTDTQYF. Supplemented by reference TRBV7-4 and TRBJ2-3, the full variable domain reads GAGVSQSPRYKVAKRGRDVALRCDSISGHVTLYWYRQTLGQGSEVLTYSQSDAQRDKSGRPSGRFSAERPERSVSTLKIQRTEQGDSAVYLCASSLTRTRRTDTQYFGPGTRLTVL.

This chain connects TRBV9 to TRBJ2-7, with D possibly matching TRBD1 (6 bases). CDR3 length equals 14 residues. CDR1 and CDR2 from the germline V gene are SGDLS and YYNGEE. V was shortened by 0 bases and J by 6 bases, with 13 bases between the two germline ends. The CDR3 sequence is CASSVEQQGSEQYF. As DNA, the CDR3 is TGTGCCAGCAGCGTAGAGCAACAGGGTTCCGAGCAGTACTTC.

The V and J genes are TRBV20-1 and TRBJ2-1; 11 nucleotides agree with TRBD2. J lost 9 bases, V lost 0 bases, and 4 bases had no gene match. The CDR3 length is 14 residues. Germline V gene data show CDR1 as DFQATT and CDR2 as SNEGSKA (reference sequence). This chain's CDR3 is CSARDGLAGIEQFF. The CDR3, as DNA: TGCAGTGCTAGAGATGGACTAGCGGGTATTGAGCAGTTCTTC.

The V and J genes are TRBV28 and TRBJ1-2, with D perhaps matching TRBD1 (5 bases). Germline V gives CDR1 MDHEN, CDR2 SYDVKM. The CDR3 totals 13 residues. The V end was cut by 8 bases, the J end by 3 bases, with 13 bases between. CDR3 region: CASGGTRDYGYTF. The CDR3 nucleotides read TGTGCCAGCGGGGGGACCCGCGACTATGGCTACACCTTC.

The chain is built from TRBV2 and TRBJ1-4; D unresolved. V was cut by 7 bases and J by 4 bases, with 4 bases left in between. This CDR3 comprises 11 residues. Germline CDR1 and CDR2: SNHLY and FYNNEI. The DNA of the CDR3 is TGTGCCAGCATTTTTAATGAAAAACTGTTTTTT. It yields the protein CASIFNEKLFF.

This clonotype was found many times. The V call is TRBV10-3, the J call TRBJ2-7; a weak D match, TRBD1 (6 bases). The V gene's germline CDR1 is ENHRY and CDR2 SYGVKD. The CDR3 runs to 12 residues. Trimming cost V 3 bases and J 6 bases, with 9 bases left between them. For the CDR3, the DNA is TGTGCCATCAGTGAAGCAGGGGTCGAGCAGTACTTC. This translates into CAISEAGVEQYF.

The J gene is TRBJ2-1, the V gene TRBV7-9; D unclear. V lost 11 bases and J lost 6, with 8 bases in between. This CDR3 spans 10 amino acids. The V gene's germline CDR1 is SEHNR and CDR2 FQNEAQ (reference sequence). CDR3 amino acids: CALRVNEQFF. The CDR3 nucleotides read TGTGCCCTTCGTGTCAATGAGCAGTTCTTC.

The CDR3 DNA follows: TGTGCCAGCAGCGCTGATAGCGACACAGATACGCAGTATTTT. As protein: CASSADSDTDTQYF. This chain connects TRBV7-2 to TRBJ2-3; perhaps TRBD2 as D (5 bases). CDR3 length equals 14 residues. Germline V lookup: CDR1 SGHTA, CDR2 FQGNSA. Trimming took 5 bases from V and 2 from J, leaving 11 bases between them.

The rearrangement uses TRBV18 and TRBJ2-2, with TRBD2 matching 7 bases. The germline gives CDR1 KGHSH, CDR2 LQKENI. The CDR3 runs to 15 residues. The ends lost 0 bases at V and 7 bases at J; junction bases unmatched: 5. The CDR3 nucleotides read TGTGCCAGCTCACCACCTAGCGGGTTCGGCGGGGAGCTGTTTTTT. This sequence encodes CASSPPSGFGGELFF. The full variable domain, with the rest looked up from reference TRBV18 and TRBJ2-2, is NAGVMQNPRHLVRRRGQEARLRCSPMKGHSHVYWYRQLPEEGLKFMVYLQKENIIDESGMPKERFSAEFPKEGPSILRIQQVVRGDSAAYFCASSPPSGFGGELFFGEGSRLTVL.

The chain employs TRBV10-2 and TRBJ2-5, with D perhaps TRBD2 (7 bases). The J call may be wrong; the DNA end is better matched by TRBJ2-7. Germline-derived CDR1 and CDR2 are WSHSY and SAAADI. CDR3 length equals 14 residues. The CDR3 sequence: CASREGGRGDEQYF. DNA for the CDR3: TGCGCCAGCAGGGAGGGGGGGCGCGGGGACGAGCAGTACTTC.

The rearrangement links TRBV7-6 to TRBJ2-5; the D gene is possibly TRBD2 (7 bases). The CDR3 consists of 16 residues. Per germline, CDR1 SGHVS and CDR2 FNYEAQ. Trimming removed 5 bases at V and 4 bases at J, with 20 bases between. Written as DNA, the CDR3 is TGTGCCAGCAGCCCCACTCCGCCGGGGGGCTCAGAGACCCAGTACTTC. As protein: CASSPTPPGGSETQYF.

This clonotype was detected only once. The J gene is TRBJ2-3, the V gene TRBV7-8, with D possibly called TRBD1 or TRBD2 (5 bases each). Trimming took off 0 bases at V and 2 bases at J, with 9 bases between the two ends. CDR3 length equals 15 residues. Germline lookup yields CDR1 SGHVS and CDR2 FQNEAQ. The CDR3 DNA follows: TGTGCCAGCAGCTTAGCTCCGGGACCCACAGATACGCAGTATTTT. It translates to CASSLAPGPTDTQYF.

The gene calls are TRBV5-1 and TRBJ2-3, with a weak D call TRBD2 (6 bases). CDR3 length: 15 residues. The ends were cut back, 3 bases at V and 5 bases at J, with 16 bases in the middle. The germline CDR1 and CDR2 sequences are SGHRS and YFSETQ. The CDR3 loop reads CASSSGGRFGDTQYF. In nucleotides, the CDR3 is TGCGCCAGCAGCTCCGGGGGTCGTTTTGGAGATACGCAGTATTTT.

V usage is TRBV7-2 and J usage is TRBJ2-7; tentative D call: TRBD2 (6 bases). This CDR3 contains 15 residues. Trimming shortened V by 1 base and J by 1 base, and 11 bases separated the two germline ends. In germline, CDR1 is SGHTA, CDR2 FQGNSA. The DNA of the CDR3 is TGTGCCAGCAGCTTAGAAAAGACTAGGTCCTACGAGCAGTACTTC. This gives the protein CASSLEKTRSYEQYF.

A note on this clonotype: This likely comes from a read error, as the CDR3 has no conserved phenylalanine or tryptophan at its end. This rearrangement joins TRBV6-2 or TRBV6-3 to TRBJ2-4, with 16 bases fitting TRBD2. The J call may be mistaken, given a closer DNA end match to TRBJ2-7. CDR3 length: 18 amino acids. Germline V gene sequence: CDR1 MNHEY, CDR2 SVGEGT. This chain's CDR3 is CASNPRGLAGGIGYEQYL. The CDR3 DNA is TGTGCCAGCAACCCCCGGGGACTAGCGGGAGGGATTGGCTACGAGCAGTACCTC.

This clonotype has just one count. The chain combines TRBV20-1 with TRBJ2-3; D is tentatively TRBD1 or TRBD2 (5 bases each). Germline-derived CDR1 and CDR2 are DFQATT and SNEGSKA (reference sequence). Trimming took 3 bases from V and 4 from J, leaving 17 bases between them. The CDR3 is 15 residues long. The CDR3 reads CSASFGGVGADTQYF. CDR3 coding DNA: TGCAGTGCTAGTTTTGGGGGAGTCGGCGCAGATACGCAGTATTTT.

This clonotype was seen more than once but under ten times. The rearrangement links TRBV12-3 or TRBV12-4 to TRBJ1-5, with 7 bases matching TRBD1. Unmatched junction bases numbered 5, after V lost 2 bases and J lost 4 bases. This CDR3 has 15 residues. The CDR3 bases are TGTGCCAGCAGTTTAAAGGGGGCTGGAAATCAGCCCCAGCATTTT. Translation gives CASSLKGAGNQPQHF.

This clonotype appeared once. J is TRBJ2-7 and V is TRBV20-1, with TRBD1 identical over 7 bases. The CDR3 covers 14 residues. Germline CDR1 is DFQATT and CDR2 is SNEGSKA (reference sequence). V lost 3 bases and J lost 4; bases outside the gene matches: 9. DNA of the CDR3: TGCAGTGCTAGCTCCTGGACAGGAGAGTACGAGCAGTACTTC. Amino acid sequence: CSASSWTGEYEQYF.

The chain recombines TRBV20-1 with TRBJ1-4, with 7 bases matching TRBD1. Germline CDR1 is DFQATT and CDR2 is SNEGSKA (reference sequence). The V gene end was trimmed by 2 bases and the J gene end by 8 bases; junction bases not matched to a gene: 2. The CDR3 consists of 12 residues. CDR3 DNA sequence: TGCAGTGCTAGACAGGGGGGGGAAAAACTGTTTTTT. Amino acid sequence: CSARQGGEKLFF.

The V gene is TRBV29-1, the J gene TRBJ2-1, with 7 bases identical to TRBD1. CDR3 length equals 14 residues. V was clipped by 3 bases and J by 6 bases; unmatched bases: 8. From germline, CDR1 is SQVTM and CDR2 ANQGSEA. The CDR3 sequence: CSVDPTGSGNEQFF. The DNA for the CDR3 is TGCAGCGTTGACCCGACAGGGTCCGGCAATGAGCAGTTCTTC.